This T cell receptor beta chain was identified during a study of shared clonotypes between healthy human individuals. Clones were read by immunoSEQ multiplex PCR, and TCRdb kept only the in-frame ones, dropping some. The sample lists about 490,000 clones, less than 80% occurring once. By sample fraction, this clone is medium-sized. Its specificity is not known. Findings of the study overall: The small donor group covered limited genetic and exposure diversity.

The donors were adults (healthy and HIV-negative) with no recent acute infections or vaccinations. All of the donors resided in Nashville, Tennessee, and each was a Caucasian adult. The source is a woman aged 40 to 55 in good health. Some clones in this sample may be carry-over from other donors' samples. The sequenced sample consisted of PBMCs.

CDR3 sequence reads: CASSSRPSSGNTIYF. As DNA, the CDR3 is TGTGCCAGCTCGTCCAGGCCCTCCTCTGGAAACACCATATATTTT. The chain is built from TRBV2 and TRBJ1-3, with D unresolved. The CDR3 is 15 residues long. CDR1 SNHLY and CDR2 FYNNEI come from the germline V gene. Trimming stripped 8 bases from V and 0 bases from J, with 14 bases between.